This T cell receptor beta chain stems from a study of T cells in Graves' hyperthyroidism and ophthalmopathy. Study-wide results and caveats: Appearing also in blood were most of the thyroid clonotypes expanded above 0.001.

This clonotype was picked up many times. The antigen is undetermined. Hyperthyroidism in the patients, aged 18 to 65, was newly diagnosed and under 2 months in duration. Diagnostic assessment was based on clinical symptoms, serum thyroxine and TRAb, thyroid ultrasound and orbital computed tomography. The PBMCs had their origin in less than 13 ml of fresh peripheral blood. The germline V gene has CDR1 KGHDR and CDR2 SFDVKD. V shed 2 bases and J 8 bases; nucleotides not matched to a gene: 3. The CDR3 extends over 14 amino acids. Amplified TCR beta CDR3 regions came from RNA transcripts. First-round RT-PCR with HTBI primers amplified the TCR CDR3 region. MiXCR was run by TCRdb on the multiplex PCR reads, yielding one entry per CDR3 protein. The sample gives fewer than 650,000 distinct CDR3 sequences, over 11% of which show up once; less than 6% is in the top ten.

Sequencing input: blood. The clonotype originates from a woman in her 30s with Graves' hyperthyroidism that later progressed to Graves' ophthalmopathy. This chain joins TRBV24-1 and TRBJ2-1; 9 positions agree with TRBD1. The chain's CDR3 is CATSDSDRGDEQFF. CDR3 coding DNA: TGTGCCACCAGTGATTCGGACAGGGGCGATGAGCAGTTCTTC.